The sequence of this T cell receptor beta chain was determined in a study of blood T cell repertoires in COVID-19. With 7 bases clipped from V and 5 bases from J, the junction kept 10 bases outside the gene matches. The V gene's germline CDR1 is MNHEY and CDR2 SVGAGI. The CDR3 totals 14 residues. The protocol was immunoSEQ multiplex PCR, while the TCRdb copy is restricted to in-frame clones and leaves out a portion. Among under 140,000 clones, 87% were seen once, and the ten largest hold 4% to 5.5%. The chain links TRBV6-5 to TRBJ2-5, with TRBD2 identical over 7 bases. This receptor was obtained from a human donor in a cohort sampled during active COVID-19. The sample was peripheral blood. For the CDR3, the DNA is TGTGCCAGCACCGGAGCGGGGTCAGGTGAGACCCAGTACTTC. The encoded protein is CASTGAGSGETQYF.